The present entry profiles one TCR beta chain with its context. Its antigen is not identified. Read sequence stops 3 residues before the CDR3 end, and the germline J gene provides the missing end. This sample was taken from a study of Tregs in tolerant kidney transplant recipients. Regarding the study as a whole: Antigen-driven expansion was suggested because donor-specific Tregs expanded more than all Tregs in tolerant patients.

The method was immunoSEQ multiplex PCR; TCRdb's version includes in-frame clones alone and lacks a portion of them. This repertoire includes 12,000 to 15,000 clones. Related graft donors supplied nonmyeloablative bone marrow transplants, and mixed chimerism was transient. V lost 5 bases and J lost 2; bases outside the gene matches: 4. Germline values: CDR1 KGHSH, CDR2 LQKENI. The CDR3 is made up of 15 amino acids. This sequence originates from a human patient who received a combined kidney and bone marrow transplant. The graft donor may have contributed some T cells. The chain recombines TRBV18 with TRBJ1-1; 11 bases map to TRBD1. Material: CD4+ T cells from blood (PBMCs), obtained 12 months after the transplant. CDR3 sequence reads: CASSSWTGGNTEAFF. CDR3 DNA, as far as it was read: TGTGCCAGCTCATCGTGGACAGGGGGCAACACTGAA.